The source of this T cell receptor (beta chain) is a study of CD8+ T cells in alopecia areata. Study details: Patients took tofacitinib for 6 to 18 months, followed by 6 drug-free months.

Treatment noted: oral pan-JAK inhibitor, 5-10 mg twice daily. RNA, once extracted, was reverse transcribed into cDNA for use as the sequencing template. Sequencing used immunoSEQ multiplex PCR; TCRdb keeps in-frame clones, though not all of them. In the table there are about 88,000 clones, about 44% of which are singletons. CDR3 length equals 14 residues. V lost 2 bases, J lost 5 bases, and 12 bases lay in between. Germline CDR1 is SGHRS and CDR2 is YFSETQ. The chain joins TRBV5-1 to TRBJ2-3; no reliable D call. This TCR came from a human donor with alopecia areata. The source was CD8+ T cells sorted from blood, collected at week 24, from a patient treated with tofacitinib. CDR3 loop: CASSFEGPGDTQYF. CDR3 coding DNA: TGCGCCAGCAGCTTTGAAGGGCCCGGAGATACGCAGTATTTT.